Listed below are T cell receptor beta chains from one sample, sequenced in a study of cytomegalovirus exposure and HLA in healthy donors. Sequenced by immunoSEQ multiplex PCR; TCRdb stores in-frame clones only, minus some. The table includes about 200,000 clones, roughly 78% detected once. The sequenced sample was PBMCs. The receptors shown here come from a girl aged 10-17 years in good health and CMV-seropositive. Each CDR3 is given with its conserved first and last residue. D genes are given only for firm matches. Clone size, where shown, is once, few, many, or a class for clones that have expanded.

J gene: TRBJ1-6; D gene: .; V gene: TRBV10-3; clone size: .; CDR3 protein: CAISLDYPNIGSPLHF; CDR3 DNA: TGTGCCATCAGTTTGGACTACCCCAATATAGGTTCACCCCTCCACTTT
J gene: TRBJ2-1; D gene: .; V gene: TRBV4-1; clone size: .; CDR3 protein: CASSQEVSDEQFF; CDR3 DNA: TGCGCCAGCAGCCAAGAGGTTAGCGATGAGCAGTTCTTC
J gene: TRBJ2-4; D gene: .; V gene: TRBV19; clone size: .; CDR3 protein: CASSVAGLGNIQYF; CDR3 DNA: TGTGCCAGTAGTGTGGCGGGGTTAGGGAACATTCAGTACTTC
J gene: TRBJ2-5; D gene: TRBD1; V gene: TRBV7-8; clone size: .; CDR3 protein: CASSARTGGETQYF; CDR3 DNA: TGTGCCAGCAGCGCCAGGACAGGGGGAGAGACCCAGTACTTC
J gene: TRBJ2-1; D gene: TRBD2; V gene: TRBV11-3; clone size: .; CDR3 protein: CASSLASGLAGNNEQFF; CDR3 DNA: TGTGCCAGCAGCTTAGCTTCCGGACTAGCGGGGAACAATGAGCAGTTCTTC
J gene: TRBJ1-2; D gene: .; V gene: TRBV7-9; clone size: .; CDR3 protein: CASSYSGGAANYGYTF; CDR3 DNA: TGTGCCAGCAGCTACTCGGGGGGGGCCGCTAACTATGGCTACACCTTC
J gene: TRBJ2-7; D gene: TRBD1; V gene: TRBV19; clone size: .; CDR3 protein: CASSIRQGIPEQYF; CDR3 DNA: TGTGCCAGTAGTATTCGACAGGGAATACCCGAGCAGTACTTC
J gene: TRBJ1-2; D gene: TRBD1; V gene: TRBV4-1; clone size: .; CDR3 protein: CASSQGQGYGYTF; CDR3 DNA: TGCGCCAGCAGCCAGGGACAGGGCTATGGCTACACCTTC
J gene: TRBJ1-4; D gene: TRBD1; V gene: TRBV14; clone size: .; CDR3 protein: CASSPHPRGAKNEKLFF; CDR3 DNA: TGTGCCAGCAGCCCCCACCCCAGGGGGGCGAAAAATGAAAAACTGTTTTTT
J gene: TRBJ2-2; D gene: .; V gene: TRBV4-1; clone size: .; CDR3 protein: CASSLRLQGNTGELFF; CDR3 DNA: TGCGCCAGCAGCCTCCGTTTACAGGGAAACACCGGGGAGCTGTTTTTT
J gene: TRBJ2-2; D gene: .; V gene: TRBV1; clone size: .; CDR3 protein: CTSSQDQGTSNTGELFF; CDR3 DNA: TGCACCAGCAGCCAAGATCAGGGGACATCGAACACCGGGGAGCTGTTTTTT
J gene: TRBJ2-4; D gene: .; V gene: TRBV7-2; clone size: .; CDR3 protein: CASSLDRGTAKNIQYF; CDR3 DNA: TGTGCCAGCAGCTTAGATCGGGGGACAGCCAAAAACATTCAGTACTTC
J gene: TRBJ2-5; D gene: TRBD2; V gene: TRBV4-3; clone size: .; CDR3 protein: CASSQTRSGGALETQYF; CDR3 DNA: TGCGCCAGCAGCCAAACACGGAGCGGGGGGGCCTTGGAGACCCAGTACTTC
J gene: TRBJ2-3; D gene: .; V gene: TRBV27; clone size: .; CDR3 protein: CASSPSKITDTQYF; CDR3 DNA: TGTGCCAGCAGCCCGAGCAAAATCACAGATACGCAGTATTTT
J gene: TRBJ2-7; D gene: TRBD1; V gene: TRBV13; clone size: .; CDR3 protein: CASSPSMGTAVYEQYF; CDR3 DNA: TGTGCCAGCAGCCCAAGCATGGGGACAGCAGTCTACGAGCAGTACTTC
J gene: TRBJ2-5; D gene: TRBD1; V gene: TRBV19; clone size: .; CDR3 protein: CASSTTGFRETQYF; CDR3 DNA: TGTGCCAGTAGTACGACAGGGTTTCGAGAGACCCAGTACTTC
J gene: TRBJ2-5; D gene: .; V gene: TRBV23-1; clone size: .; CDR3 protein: CASSHPDYPGAQYF; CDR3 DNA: TGCGCCAGCAGTCATCCCGACTACCCAGGGGCCCAGTACTTC
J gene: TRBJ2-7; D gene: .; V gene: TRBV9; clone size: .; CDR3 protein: CASSAGQSLGGQYF; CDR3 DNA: TGTGCCAGCAGCGCAGGACAGTCCCTAGGCGGGCAGTACTTC
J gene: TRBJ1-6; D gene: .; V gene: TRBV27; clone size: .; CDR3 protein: CASSSPVQSPLHF; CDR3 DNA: TGTGCCAGCAGCTCCCCAGTGCAGTCGCCCCTCCACTTT
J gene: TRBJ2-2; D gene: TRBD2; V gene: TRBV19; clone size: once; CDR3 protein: CASSKGLAGGMGTGELFF; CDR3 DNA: TGTGCCAGTAGTAAGGGACTAGCGGGGGGTATGGGCACCGGGGAGCTGTTTTTT
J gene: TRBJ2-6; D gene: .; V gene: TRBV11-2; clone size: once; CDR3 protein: CASSSVLGANVLTF; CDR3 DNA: TGTGCCAGCAGCTCGGTCCTTGGGGCCAACGTCCTGACTTTC
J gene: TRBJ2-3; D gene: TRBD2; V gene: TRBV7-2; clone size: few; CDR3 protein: CASSSRTSGGMTDTQYF; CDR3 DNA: TGTGCCAGCAGCTCCCGGACTAGCGGGGGGATGACAGATACGCAGTATTTT
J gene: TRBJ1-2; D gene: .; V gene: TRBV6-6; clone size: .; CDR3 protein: CASSPGQLDYGYTF; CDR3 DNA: TGTGCCAGCAGTCCGGGACAATTAGACTATGGCTACACCTTC
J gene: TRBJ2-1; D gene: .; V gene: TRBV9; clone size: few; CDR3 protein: CASSLLANEQFF; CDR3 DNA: TGTGCCAGCAGCCTACTAGCTAATGAGCAGTTCTTC
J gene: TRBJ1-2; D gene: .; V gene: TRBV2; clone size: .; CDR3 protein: CASEGGMGGYTF; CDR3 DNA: TGTGCCAGCGAGGGGGGGATGGGAGGCTACACCTTC
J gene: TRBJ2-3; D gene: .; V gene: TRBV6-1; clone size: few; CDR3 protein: CASSDWSSDTQYF; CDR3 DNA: TGTGCCAGCAGTGATTGGAGTTCAGATACGCAGTATTTT
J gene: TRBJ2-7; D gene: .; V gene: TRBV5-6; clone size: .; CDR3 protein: CASSFQGSKQYF; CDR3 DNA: TGTGCCAGCAGCTTTCAGGGGTCGAAGCAGTACTTC
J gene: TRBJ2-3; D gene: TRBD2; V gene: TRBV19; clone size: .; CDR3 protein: CASRERGSDTQYF; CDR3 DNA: TGTGCCAGTAGAGAGCGGGGCTCAGATACGCAGTATTTT
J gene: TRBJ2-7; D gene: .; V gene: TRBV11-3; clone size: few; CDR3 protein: CASSLEQGSYEQYF; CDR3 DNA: TGTGCCAGCAGCTTAGAACAGGGTTCCTACGAGCAGTACTTC
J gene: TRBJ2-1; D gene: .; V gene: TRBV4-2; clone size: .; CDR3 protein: CASSQDLGANEQFF; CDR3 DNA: TGTGCCAGCAGCCAAGACTTGGGGGCCAATGAGCAGTTCTTC